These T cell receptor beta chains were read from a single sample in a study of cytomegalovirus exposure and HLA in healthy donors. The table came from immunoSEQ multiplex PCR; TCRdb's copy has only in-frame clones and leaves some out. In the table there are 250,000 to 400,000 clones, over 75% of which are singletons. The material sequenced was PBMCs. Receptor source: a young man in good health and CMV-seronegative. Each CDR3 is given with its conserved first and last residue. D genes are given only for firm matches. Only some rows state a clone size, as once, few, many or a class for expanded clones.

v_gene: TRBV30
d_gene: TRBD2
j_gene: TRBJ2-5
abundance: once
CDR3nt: TGTGCCTGGGACAGGGGGACTAGCGGGGAGACCCAGTACTTC
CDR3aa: CAWDRGTSGETQYF

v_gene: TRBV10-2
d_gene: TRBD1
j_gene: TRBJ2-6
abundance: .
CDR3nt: TGCGCCAGCAGTGTTAACAGGGGAATTACTGGGGCCAACGTCCTGACTTTC
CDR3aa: CASSVNRGITGANVLTF

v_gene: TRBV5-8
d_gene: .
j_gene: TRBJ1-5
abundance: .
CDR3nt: TGTGCCAGCAGCTTGGGACTCGGGGGTGATCAGCCCCAGCATTTT
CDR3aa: CASSLGLGGDQPQHF

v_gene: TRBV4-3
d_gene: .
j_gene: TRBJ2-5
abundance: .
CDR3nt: TGCGCCAGCAGCCAGGAACAGGGAAATGGACAAGAGACCCAGTACTTC
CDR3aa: CASSQEQGNGQETQYF

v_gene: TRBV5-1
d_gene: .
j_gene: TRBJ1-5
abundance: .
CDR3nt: TGCGCCAGCAGCAAGGGTGACAGGTTCAATCAGCCCCAGCATTTT
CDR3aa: CASSKGDRFNQPQHF

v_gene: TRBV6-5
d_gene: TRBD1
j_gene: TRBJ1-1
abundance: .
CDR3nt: TGTGCCAGCAGTTACTGGGGCAACAGGGGCGGCACTGAAGCTTTCTTT
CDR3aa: CASSYWGNRGGTEAFF

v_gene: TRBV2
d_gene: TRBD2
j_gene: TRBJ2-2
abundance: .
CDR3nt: TGTGCCAGCAGGGGACTAATTACCCACACCGGGGAGCTGTTTTTT
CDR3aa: CASRGLITHTGELFF

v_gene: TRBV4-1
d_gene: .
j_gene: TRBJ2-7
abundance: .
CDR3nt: TGCGCCAGCAGCCCCCAGGGGCGTACCTACGAGCAGTACTTC
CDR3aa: CASSPQGRTYEQYF

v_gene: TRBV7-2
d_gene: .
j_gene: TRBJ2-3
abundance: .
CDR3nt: TGTGCCAGCAGCTCAACCGGGACTAGCACAGATACGCAGTATTTT
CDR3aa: CASSSTGTSTDTQYF

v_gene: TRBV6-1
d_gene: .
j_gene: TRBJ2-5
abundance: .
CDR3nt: TGTGCCAGCAGTGGACTGACGGGCAGGGGCACTCAAGAGACCCAGTACTTC
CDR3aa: CASSGLTGRGTQETQYF

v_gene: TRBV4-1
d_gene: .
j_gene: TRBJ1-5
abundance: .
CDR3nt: TGCGCCAGCAGCCAACCCGGTGGGGGGAAGGGCAATCAGCCCCAGCATTTT
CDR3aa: CASSQPGGGKGNQPQHF

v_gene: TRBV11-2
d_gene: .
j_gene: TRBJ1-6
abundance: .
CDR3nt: TGTGCCAGCAGCTTAGGTCAGGGGATAGGGCCCCTCCACTTT
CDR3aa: CASSLGQGIGPLHF

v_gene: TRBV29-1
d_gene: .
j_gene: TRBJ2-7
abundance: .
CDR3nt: TGCAGCGTTGAAGATCGGGAGCGCGAGCAGTACTTC
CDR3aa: CSVEDREREQYF

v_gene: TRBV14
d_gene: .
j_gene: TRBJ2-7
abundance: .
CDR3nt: TGTGCCAGCAGCCACGGGAGAGAGGGCTTCTACGAGCAGTACTTC
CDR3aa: CASSHGREGFYEQYF

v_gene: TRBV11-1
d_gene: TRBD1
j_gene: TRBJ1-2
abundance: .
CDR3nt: TGTGCCAGCAGCCGCGGGACAGTTAACTATGGCTACACCTTC
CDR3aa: CASSRGTVNYGYTF

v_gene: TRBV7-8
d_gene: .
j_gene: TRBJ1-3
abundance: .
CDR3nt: TGTGCCAGCAGCGAAGGGGGCTCTGGAAACACCATATATTTT
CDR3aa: CASSEGGSGNTIYF

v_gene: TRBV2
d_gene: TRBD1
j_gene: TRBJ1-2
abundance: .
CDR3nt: TGTGCCAGCAGTGAAAGGGGACAGCTCCCACTCATCTATGGCTACACCTTC
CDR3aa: CASSERGQLPLIYGYTF

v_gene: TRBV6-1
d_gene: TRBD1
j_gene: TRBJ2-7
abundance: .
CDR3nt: TGTGCCATCACACCATCGGGACAGACCTACGAGCAGTACTTC
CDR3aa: CAITPSGQTYEQYF

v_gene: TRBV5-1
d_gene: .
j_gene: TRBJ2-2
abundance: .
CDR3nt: TGCGCCAGCAGCTTGGCAGGGGAGCTGTTTTTT
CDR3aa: CASSLAGELFF

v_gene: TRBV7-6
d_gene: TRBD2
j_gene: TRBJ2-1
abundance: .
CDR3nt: TGTGCCAGCAGCTTAGAGGGACTAGCGAAAAATGAGCAGTTCTTC
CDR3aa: CASSLEGLAKNEQFF

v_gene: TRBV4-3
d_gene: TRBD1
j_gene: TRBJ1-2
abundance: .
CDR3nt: TGCGCCAGCAGCCAAGGAACAGGGGTTTCGAGCTATGGCTACACCTTC
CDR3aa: CASSQGTGVSSYGYTF

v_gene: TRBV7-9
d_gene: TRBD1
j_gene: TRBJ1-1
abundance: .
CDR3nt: TGTGCCAGCAGCTTGGGGACAGGGGTGACTGAAGCTTTCTTT
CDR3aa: CASSLGTGVTEAFF

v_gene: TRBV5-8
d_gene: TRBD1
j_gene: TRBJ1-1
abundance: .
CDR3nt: TGTGCCAGCAGCTTCGGACAGGGGAACACTGAAGCTTTCTTT
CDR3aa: CASSFGQGNTEAFF